Listed below are T cell receptor beta chains from one sample, sequenced in a study of blood T cell repertoires in COVID-19. Generated by immunoSEQ multiplex PCR, the TCRdb table keeps only in-frame clones and is missing some. The table lists about 270,000 clones, 84% of them singletons. The sample comprised peripheral blood. The receptors were sampled from a human donor in a cohort sampled during active COVID-19. The CDR3 runs from the conserved cysteine through the conserved F or W. The D gene is left open where the match is weak. A row's size may be missing; if present it is once, few, many or a size class.

.	TRBV7-2	TRBJ1-6	.	CASSLTGQPSPLHF	TGTGCCAGCAGCCTAACTGGACAGCCCTCACCCCTCCACTTT
.	TRBV10-3	TRBJ2-7	TRBD1	CATRKGTGSYEQYF	TGTGCGACCAGAAAGGGGACAGGCTCCTACGAGCAGTACTTC
.	TRBV4-3	TRBJ1-4	.	CASSQDLIGVEEKLFF	TGCGCCAGCAGCCAAGATCTCATAGGGGTAGAGGAAAAACTGTTTTTT
.	TRBV3-1/TRBV3-2	TRBJ2-7	.	CASSQAREQYF	TGTGCCAGCAGCCAAGCGAGGGAGCAGTACTTC
.	TRBV28	TRBJ1-6	.	CASSLGSGASSYNSPLHF	TGTGCCAGCAGTTTAGGGTCAGGGGCAAGCTCCTATAATTCACCCCTCCACTTT
.	TRBV2	TRBJ1-2	.	CASSDSLDSSGYTF	TGTGCCAGCAGTGATTCCTTGGACAGCTCTGGCTACACCTTC
.	TRBV5-1	TRBJ2-7	TRBD2	CASSKGGGTYEQYF	TGCGCCAGCAGCAAGGGCGGGGGGACCTACGAGCAGTACTTC
once	TRBV11-2	TRBJ1-5	TRBD1	CASSLGQGVGAGNQPQHF	TGTGCCAGCAGCTTAGGGCAGGGGGTTGGTGCGGGCAATCAGCCCCAGCATTTT
few	TRBV5-6	TRBJ2-4	.	CASSTRPGILAKNIQYF	TGTGCCAGCAGCACTAGACCGGGGATTTTAGCCAAAAACATTCAGTACTTC
.	TRBV7-9	TRBJ2-3	.	CASSLGSAAGTDTQYF	TGTGCCAGCAGCTTAGGGTCAGCGGCGGGGACAGATACGCAGTATTTT
.	TRBV6-6	TRBJ2-5	TRBD2	CASSYGGGSRETQYF	TGTGCCAGCAGTTACGGGGGGGGTTCTAGAGAGACCCAGTACTTC
.	TRBV5-4	TRBJ2-3	TRBD2	CASSLRTSGSTDTQYF	TGTGCCAGCAGCCTCCGGACTAGCGGGAGCACAGATACGCAGTATTTT
once	TRBV7-2	TRBJ2-1	.	CASSLVSLDEQFF	TGTGCCAGCAGCTTAGTTAGCTTGGATGAGCAGTTCTTC
.	TRBV19	TRBJ2-1	TRBD2	CASSQGLAGVWSNEQFF	TGTGCCAGTAGCCAGGGACTAGCGGGAGTTTGGTCCAATGAGCAGTTCTTC
many	TRBV6-6	TRBJ2-1	.	CASSSVGDEQFF	TGTGCCAGCAGTTCAGTGGGAGATGAGCAGTTCTTC
.	TRBV18	TRBJ2-5	.	CASSPDGKQETQYF	TGTGCCAGCTCCCCGGACGGGAAACAAGAGACCCAGTACTTC
.	TRBV6-5	TRBJ2-7	.	CASSYDRSLPRYF	TGTGCCAGCAGTTACGACAGGAGTCTTCCTAGGTACTTC
.	TRBV24-1	TRBJ1-5	TRBD1	CATSEGVSGTGIQPQHF	TGTGCCACCAGTGAAGGTGTGAGCGGGACAGGGATTCAGCCCCAGCATTTT
.	TRBV7-7	TRBJ2-3	.	CASSPQSHTDTQYF	TGTGCTAGCAGCCCCCAATCCCATACAGATACGCAGTATTTT
few	TRBV29-1	TRBJ1-1	.	CSVEVFGWRGNTEAFF	TGCAGCGTTGAAGTTTTCGGGTGGCGAGGGAACACTGAAGCTTTCTTT
.	TRBV2	TRBJ2-5	TRBD2	CASSEAGLAGETQYF	TGTGCCAGCAGTGAAGCGGGACTAGCGGGAGAGACCCAGTACTTC
.	TRBV2	TRBJ1-5	.	CASSEYQGGGNQPQHF	TGTGCCAGCAGTGAGTACCAGGGCGGGGGCAATCAGCCCCAGCATTTT
.	TRBV7-3	TRBJ2-1	.	CASSRLPGVYNEQFF	TGTGCCAGCAGCCGACTACCAGGCGTGTACAATGAGCAGTTCTTC
.	TRBV24-1	TRBJ2-4	.	CATSDFSLEETLSMQNIQYF	TGTGCCACCAGTGATTTCAGTCTGGAGGAAACACTCTCGATGCAAAACATTCAGTACTTC
.	TRBV11-2	TRBJ1-4	.	CASSPGATNEKLFF	TGTGCCAGCAGCCCAGGGGCAACTAATGAAAAACTGTTTTTT
.	TRBV6-7	TRBJ2-7	.	CASSYHIGQGVTFLYEQYF	TGTGCCAGCAGTTACCACATAGGGCAGGGTGTGACTTTTCTCTACGAGCAGTACTTC
.	TRBV27	TRBJ2-1	.	CASSGRRDKYNEQFF	TGTGCCAGCAGTGGAAGACGGGACAAATACAATGAGCAGTTCTTC
few	TRBV25-1	TRBJ2-3	.	CASSEFSGRSDTQYF	TGTGCCAGCAGTGAATTCTCGGGGAGGTCAGATACGCAGTATTTT
.	TRBV3-1/TRBV3-2	TRBJ1-6	.	CASSHRGSSYNSPLHF	TGTGCCAGCAGCCACAGGGGTAGCTCCTATAATTCACCCCTCCACTTT